This T cell receptor (beta chain) was captured in a study of T cells in Graves' hyperthyroidism and ophthalmopathy. Study-level points and caveats: The model predicted ophthalmopathy a median roughly 6.5 months before onset.

This clonotype was seen more than once but under ten times. What it binds is unknown. Regions amplified from RNA transcripts were the TCR beta CDR3 regions. With the HTBI primer set, the TCR CDR3 went through a first round of RT-PCR. TCRdb re-analysed the multiplex PCR reads in MiXCR, keeping a single row per CDR3 protein. This sample has roughly 570,000 distinct CDR3 sequences, with roughly 50% found just once. CDR1 SNHLY and CDR2 FYNNEI come from the germline V gene. V was pared by 1 base and J by 2 bases, with 14 bases between. The CDR3 totals 16 residues. The chain uses TRBV2 and TRBJ2-5; D might be TRBD2 (5 bases). Sequenced input: peripheral blood or thyroid tissue (not recorded which). The clonotype comes from an adult woman with Graves' disease, either hyperthyroidism or ophthalmopathy (not recorded which). The CDR3 region has the DNA TGTGCCAGCAGTGAAGGGGAGACTATCGGACAAGAGACCCAGTACTTC. Its protein product is CASSEGETIGQETQYF.